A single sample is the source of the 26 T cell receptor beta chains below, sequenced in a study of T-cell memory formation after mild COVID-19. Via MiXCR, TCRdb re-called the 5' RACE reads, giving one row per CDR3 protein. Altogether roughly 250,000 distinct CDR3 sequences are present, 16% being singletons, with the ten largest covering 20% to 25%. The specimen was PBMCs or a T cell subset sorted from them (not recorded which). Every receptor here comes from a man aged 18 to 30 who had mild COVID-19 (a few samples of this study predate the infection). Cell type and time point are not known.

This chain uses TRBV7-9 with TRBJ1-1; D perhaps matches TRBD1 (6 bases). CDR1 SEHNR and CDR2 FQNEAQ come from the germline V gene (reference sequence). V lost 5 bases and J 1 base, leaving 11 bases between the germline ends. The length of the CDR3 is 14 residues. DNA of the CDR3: TGTGCCAGCAGCCCAACAGGGCGGAACACTGAAGCTTTCTTT. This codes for CASSPTGRNTEAFF.

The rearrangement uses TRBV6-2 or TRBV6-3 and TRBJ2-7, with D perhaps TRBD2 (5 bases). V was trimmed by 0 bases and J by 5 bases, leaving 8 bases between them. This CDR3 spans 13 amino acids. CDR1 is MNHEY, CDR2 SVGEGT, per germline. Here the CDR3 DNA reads TGTGCCAGCAGTTACTCGAGGGCCCACGAGCAGTACGTC. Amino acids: CASSYSRAHEQYV.

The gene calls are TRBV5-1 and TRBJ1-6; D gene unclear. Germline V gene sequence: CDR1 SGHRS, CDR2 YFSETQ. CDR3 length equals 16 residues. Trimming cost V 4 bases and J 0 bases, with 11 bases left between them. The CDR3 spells CASSDARSSYNSPLHF. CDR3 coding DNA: TGCGCCAGCAGCGATGCCAGGAGCTCCTATAATTCACCCCTCCACTTT.

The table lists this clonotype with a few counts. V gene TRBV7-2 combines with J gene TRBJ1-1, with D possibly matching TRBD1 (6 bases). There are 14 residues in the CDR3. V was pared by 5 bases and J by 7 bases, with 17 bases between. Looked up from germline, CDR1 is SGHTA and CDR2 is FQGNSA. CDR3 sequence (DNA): TGTGCCAGCAGCGTACAGCACGGACAGAATGAAGCTTTCTTT. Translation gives CASSVQHGQNEAFF.

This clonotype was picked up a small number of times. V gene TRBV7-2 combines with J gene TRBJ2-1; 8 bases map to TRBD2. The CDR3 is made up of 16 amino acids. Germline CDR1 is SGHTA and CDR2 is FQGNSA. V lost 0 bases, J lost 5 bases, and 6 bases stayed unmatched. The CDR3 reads CASSLAVGLVNNEQFF. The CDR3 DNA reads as TGTGCCAGCAGCTTAGCGGTGGGACTAGTTAACAATGAGCAGTTCTTC.

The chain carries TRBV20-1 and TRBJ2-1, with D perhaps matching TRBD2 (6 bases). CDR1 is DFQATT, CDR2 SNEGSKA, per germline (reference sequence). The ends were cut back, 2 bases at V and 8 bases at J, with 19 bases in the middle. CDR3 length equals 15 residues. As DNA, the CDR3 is TGCAGTGCTAGATCGGTTGCGGGGCAAGCCCATGAGCAGTTCTTC. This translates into CSARSVAGQAHEQFF.

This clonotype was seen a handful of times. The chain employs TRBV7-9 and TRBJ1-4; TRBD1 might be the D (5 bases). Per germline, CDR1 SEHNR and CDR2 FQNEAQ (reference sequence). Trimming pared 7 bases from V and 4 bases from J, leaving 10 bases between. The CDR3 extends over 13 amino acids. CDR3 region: CASTPGFNEKLFF. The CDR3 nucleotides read TGTGCCAGCACCCCAGGGTTTAATGAAAAACTGTTTTTT.

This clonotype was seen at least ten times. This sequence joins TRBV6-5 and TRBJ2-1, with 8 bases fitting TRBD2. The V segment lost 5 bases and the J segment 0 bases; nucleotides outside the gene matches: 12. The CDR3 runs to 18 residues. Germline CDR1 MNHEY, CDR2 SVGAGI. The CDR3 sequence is CASSLLAGQPSSYNEQFF. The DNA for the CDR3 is TGTGCCAGCAGTCTCCTAGCGGGCCAACCGAGCTCCTACAATGAGCAGTTCTTC.

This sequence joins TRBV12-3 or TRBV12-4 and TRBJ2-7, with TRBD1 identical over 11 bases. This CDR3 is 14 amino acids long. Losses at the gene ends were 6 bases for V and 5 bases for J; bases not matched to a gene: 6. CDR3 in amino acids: CASSLGGQGDEQYF. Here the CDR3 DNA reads TGTGCCAGCAGCCTCGGGGGACAGGGGGACGAGCAGTACTTC.

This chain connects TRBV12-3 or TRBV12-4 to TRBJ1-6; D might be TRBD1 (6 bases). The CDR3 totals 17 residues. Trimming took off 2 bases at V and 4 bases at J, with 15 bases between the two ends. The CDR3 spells CASSLRGRQEYNSPLHF. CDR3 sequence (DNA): TGTGCCAGCAGTTTAAGGGGCCGACAGGAGTATAATTCACCCCTCCACTTT.

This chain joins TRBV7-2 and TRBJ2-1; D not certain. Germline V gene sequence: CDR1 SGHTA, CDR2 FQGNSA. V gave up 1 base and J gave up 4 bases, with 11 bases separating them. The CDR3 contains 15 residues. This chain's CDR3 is CASSLEPVGYNEQFF. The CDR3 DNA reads TGTGCCAGCAGCTTAGAACCCGTGGGGTACAATGAGCAGTTCTTC. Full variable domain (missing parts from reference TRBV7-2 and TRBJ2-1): GAGVSQSPSNKVTEKGKDVELRCDPISGHTALYWYRQSLGQGLEFLIYFQGNSAPDKSGLPSDRFSAERTGGSVSTLTIQRTQQEDSAVYLCASSLEPVGYNEQFFGPGTRLTVL.

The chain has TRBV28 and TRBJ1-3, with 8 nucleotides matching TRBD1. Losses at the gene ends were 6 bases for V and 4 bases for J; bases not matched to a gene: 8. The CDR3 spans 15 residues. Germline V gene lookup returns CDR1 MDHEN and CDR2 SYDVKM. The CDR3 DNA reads TGTGCCAGCAGACTGACAGGGGCCGGAGGAAACACCATATATTTT. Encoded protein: CASRLTGAGGNTIYF.

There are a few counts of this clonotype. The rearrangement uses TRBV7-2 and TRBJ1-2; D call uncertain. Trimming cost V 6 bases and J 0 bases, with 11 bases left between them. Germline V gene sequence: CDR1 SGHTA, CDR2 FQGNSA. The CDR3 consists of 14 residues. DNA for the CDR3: TGTGCCAGCAGTCCAGACCGCTCTAACTATGGCTACACCTTC. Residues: CASSPDRSNYGYTF.

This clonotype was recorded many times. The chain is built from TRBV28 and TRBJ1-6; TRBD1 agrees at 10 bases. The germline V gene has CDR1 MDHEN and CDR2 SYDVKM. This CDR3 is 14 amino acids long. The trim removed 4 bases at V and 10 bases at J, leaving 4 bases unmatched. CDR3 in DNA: TGTGCCAGCAGTTCGGACAGGGGGAGGTCACCCCTCCACTTT. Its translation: CASSSDRGRSPLHF.

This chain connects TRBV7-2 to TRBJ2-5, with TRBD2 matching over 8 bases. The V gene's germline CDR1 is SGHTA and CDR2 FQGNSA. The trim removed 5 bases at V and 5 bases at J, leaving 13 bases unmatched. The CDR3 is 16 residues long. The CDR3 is CASSPQPGGLSETQYF. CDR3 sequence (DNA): TGTGCCAGCAGCCCACAGCCGGGGGGGCTTAGTGAGACCCAGTACTTC. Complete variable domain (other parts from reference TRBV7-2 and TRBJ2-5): GAGVSQSPSNKVTEKGKDVELRCDPISGHTALYWYRQSLGQGLEFLIYFQGNSAPDKSGLPSDRFSAERTGGSVSTLTIQRTQQEDSAVYLCASSPQPGGLSETQYFGPGTRLLVL.

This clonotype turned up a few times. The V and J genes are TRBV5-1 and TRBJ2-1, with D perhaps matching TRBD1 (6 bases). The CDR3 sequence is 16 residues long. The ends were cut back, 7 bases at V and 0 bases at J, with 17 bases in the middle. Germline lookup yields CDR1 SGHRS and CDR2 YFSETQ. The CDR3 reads CASHPGVFSSYNEQFF. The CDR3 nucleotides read TGCGCCAGCCATCCAGGGGTCTTCAGCTCCTACAATGAGCAGTTCTTC.

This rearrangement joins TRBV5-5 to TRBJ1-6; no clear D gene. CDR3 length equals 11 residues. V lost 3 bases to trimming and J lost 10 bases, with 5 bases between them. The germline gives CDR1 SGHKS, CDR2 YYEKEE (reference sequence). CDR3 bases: TGTGCCAGCAGCTCGGGGTCACCCCTCCACTTT. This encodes CASSSGSPLHF.

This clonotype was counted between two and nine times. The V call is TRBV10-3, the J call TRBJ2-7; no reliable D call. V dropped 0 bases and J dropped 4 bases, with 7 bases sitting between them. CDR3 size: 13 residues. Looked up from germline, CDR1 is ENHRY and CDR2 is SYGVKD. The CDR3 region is CAISESIVYEQYV. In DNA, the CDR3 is TGTGCCATCAGTGAGTCGATCGTTTACGAGCAGTACGTC.

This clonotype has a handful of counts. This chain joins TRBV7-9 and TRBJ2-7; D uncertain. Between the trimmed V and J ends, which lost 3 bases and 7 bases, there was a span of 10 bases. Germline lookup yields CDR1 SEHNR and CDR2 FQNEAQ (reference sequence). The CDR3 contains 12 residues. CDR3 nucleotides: TGTGCCAGCAGCTTTTGGGTGTCGGAGCAGTACGTC. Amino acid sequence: CASSFWVSEQYV.

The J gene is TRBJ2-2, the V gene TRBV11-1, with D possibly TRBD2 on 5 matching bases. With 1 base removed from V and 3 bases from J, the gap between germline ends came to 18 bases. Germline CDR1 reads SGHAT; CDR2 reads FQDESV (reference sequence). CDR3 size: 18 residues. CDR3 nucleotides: TGTGCCAGCAGCTTAGGTGTCAGTCCCCTCGGGGACACCGGGGAGCTGTTTTTT. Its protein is CASSLGVSPLGDTGELFF.

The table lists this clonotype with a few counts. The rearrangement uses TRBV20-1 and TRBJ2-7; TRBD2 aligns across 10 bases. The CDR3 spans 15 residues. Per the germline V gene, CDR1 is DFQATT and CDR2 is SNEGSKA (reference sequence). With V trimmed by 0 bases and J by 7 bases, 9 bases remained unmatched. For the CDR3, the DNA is TGCAGTGCTAGAGATCGGCTACTAGCGGGGACAGAGCAGTACTTC. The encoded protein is CSARDRLLAGTEQYF.

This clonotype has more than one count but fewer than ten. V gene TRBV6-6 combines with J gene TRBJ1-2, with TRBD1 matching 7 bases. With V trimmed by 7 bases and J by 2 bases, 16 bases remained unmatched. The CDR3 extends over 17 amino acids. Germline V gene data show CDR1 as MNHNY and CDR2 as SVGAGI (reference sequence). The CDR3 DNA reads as TGTGCCAGCATCCCATTTGGACAGGTCTCGACCAACTATGGCTACACCTTC. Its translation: CASIPFGQVSTNYGYTF.

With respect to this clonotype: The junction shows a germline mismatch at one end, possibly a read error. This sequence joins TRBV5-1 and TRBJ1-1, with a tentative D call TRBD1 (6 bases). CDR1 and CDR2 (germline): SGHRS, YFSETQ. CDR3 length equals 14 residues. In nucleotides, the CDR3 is TGCGCCAGCAACTTGGCCAGGGGTGACACTGAAGCTTTCTTT. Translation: CASNLARGDTEAFF.

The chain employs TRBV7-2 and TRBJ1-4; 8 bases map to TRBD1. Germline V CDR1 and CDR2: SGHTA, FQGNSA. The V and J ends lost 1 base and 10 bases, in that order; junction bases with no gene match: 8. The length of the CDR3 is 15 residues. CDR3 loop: CASSLEAGGIGKLFF. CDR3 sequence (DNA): TGTGCCAGCAGCTTAGAGGCAGGGGGCATCGGAAAACTGTTTTTT.

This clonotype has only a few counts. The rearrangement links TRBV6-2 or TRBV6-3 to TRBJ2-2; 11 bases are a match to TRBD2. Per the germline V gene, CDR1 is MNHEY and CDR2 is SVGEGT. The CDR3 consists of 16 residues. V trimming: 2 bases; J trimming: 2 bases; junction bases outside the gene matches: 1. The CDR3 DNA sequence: TGTGCCAGCAGTTACGGGACTAGCGGTAACACCGGGGAGCTGTTTTTT. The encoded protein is CASSYGTSGNTGELFF.

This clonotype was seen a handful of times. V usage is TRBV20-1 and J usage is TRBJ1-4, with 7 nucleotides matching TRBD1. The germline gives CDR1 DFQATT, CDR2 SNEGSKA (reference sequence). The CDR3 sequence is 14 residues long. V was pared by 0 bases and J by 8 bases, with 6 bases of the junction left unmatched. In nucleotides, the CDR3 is TGCAGTGCTAGAGATGCAGGGGGAGTGGAAAAACTGTTTTTT. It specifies CSARDAGGVEKLFF.